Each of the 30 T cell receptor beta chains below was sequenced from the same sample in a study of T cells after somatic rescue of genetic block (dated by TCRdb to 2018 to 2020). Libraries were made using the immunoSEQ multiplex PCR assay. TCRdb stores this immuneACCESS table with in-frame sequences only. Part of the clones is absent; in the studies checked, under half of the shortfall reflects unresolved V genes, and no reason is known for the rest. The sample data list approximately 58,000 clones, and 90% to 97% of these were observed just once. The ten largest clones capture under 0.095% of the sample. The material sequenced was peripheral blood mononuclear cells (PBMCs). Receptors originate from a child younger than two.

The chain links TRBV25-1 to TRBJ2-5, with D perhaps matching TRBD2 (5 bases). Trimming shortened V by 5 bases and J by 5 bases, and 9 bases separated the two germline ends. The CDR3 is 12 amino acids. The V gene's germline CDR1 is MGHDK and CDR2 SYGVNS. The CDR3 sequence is CASSLAGETQYF. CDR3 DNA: TGTGCCAGCAGTTTGGCGGGCGAGACCCAGTACTTC.

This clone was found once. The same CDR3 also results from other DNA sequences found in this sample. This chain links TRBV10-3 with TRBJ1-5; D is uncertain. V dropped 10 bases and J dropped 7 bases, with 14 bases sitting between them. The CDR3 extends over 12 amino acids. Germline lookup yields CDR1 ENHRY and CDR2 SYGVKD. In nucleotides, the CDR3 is TGTGCCACTAGCTTGGAAGGGCAGCCCCAGCATTTT. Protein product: CATSLEGQPQHF.

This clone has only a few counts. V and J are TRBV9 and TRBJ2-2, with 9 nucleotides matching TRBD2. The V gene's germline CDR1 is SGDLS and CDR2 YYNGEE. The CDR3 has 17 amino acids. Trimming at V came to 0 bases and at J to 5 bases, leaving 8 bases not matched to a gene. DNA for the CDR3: TGTGCCAGCAGCGTAGAGGGTAGCGGGAGAGAAACCGGGGAGCTGTTTTTT. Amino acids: CASSVEGSGRETGELFF.

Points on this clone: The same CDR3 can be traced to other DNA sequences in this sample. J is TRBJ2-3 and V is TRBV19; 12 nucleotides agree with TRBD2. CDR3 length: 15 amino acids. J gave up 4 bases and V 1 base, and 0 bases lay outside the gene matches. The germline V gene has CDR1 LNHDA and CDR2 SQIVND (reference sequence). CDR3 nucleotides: TGTGCCAGTAGTATAGGACTAGCGGGGGCAGATACGCAGTATTTT. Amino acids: CASSIGLAGADTQYF.

The CDR3 sequence is CASSEQGFNSPLHF. Written as DNA, the CDR3 is TGTGCCAGCAGTGAACAGGGTTTTAATTCACCCCTCCACTTT. The chain carries TRBV6-1 and TRBJ1-6; D perhaps matches TRBD1 (5 bases). CDR3 length equals 14 residues. V was trimmed by 2 bases and J by 6 bases, leaving 8 bases between them. Looked up from germline, CDR1 is MNHNS and CDR2 is SASEGT.

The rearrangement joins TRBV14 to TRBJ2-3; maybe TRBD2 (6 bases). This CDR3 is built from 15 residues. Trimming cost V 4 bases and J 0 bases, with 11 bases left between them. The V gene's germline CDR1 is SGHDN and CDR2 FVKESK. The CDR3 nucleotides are TGTGCCAGCAGCCCTTCCGGGAGTAGCACAGATACGCAGTATTTT. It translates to CASSPSGSSTDTQYF.

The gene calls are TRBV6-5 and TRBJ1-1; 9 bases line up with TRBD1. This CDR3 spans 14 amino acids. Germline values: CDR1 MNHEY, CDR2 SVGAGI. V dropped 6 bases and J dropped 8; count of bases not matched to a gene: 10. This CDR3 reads CASRKQTGGAEAFF. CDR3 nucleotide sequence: TGTGCCAGCAGGAAACAAACAGGGGGCGCGGAAGCTTTCTTT.

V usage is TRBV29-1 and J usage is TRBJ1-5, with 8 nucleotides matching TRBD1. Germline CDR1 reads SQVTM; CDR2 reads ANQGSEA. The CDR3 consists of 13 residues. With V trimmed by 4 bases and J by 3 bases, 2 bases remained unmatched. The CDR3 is CSVGQGANQPQHF. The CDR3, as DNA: TGCAGCGTTGGGCAGGGGGCCAATCAGCCCCAGCATTTT.

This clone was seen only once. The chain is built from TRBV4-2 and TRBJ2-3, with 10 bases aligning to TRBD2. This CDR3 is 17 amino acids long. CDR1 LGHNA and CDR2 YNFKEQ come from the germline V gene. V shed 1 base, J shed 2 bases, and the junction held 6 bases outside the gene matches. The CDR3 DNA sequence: TGTGCCAGCAGCCAAGTGTCTAGCGGGAGTGTCACAGATACGCAGTATTTT. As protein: CASSQVSSGSVTDTQYF.

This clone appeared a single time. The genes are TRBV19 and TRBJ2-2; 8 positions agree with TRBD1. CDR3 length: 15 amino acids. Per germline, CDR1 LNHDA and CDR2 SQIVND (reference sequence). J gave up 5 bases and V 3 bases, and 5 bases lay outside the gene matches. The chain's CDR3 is CASSIRGLWTGELFF. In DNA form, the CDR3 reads TGTGCCAGTAGTATCAGGGGGCTATGGACCGGGGAGCTGTTTTTT.

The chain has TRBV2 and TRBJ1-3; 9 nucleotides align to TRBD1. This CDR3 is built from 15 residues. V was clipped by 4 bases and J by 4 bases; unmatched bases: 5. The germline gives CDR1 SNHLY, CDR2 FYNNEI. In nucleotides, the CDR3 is TGTGCCAGCAGTGCCGGGACAGGGATAGGAAACACCATATATTTT. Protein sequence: CASSAGTGIGNTIYF. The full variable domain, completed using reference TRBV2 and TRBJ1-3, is EPEVTQTPSHQVTQMGQEVILRCVPISNHLYFYWYRQILGQKVEFLVSFYNNEISEKSEIFDDQFSVERPDGSNFTLKIRSTKLEDSAMYFCASSAGTGIGNTIYFGEGSWLTVV.

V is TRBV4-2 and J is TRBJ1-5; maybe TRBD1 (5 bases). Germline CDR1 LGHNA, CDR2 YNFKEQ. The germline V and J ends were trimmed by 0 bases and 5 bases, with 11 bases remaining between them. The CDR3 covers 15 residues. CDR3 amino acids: CASSQDVGGDQPQHF. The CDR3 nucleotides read TGTGCCAGCAGCCAAGATGTGGGGGGGGATCAGCCCCAGCATTTT.

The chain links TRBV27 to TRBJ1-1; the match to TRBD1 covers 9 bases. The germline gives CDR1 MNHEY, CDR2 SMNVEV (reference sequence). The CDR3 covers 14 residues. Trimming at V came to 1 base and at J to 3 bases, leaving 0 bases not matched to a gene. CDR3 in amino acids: CASSLWTGDTEAFF. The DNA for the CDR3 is TGTGCCAGCAGTTTATGGACAGGGGACACTGAAGCTTTCTTT.

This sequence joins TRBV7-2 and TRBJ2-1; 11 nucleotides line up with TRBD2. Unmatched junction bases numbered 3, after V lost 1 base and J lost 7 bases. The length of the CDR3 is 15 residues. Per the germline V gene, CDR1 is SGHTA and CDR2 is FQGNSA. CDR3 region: CASSLVAGGRNEQFF. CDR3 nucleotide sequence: TGTGCCAGCAGCTTAGTAGCGGGAGGGAGGAATGAGCAGTTCTTC.

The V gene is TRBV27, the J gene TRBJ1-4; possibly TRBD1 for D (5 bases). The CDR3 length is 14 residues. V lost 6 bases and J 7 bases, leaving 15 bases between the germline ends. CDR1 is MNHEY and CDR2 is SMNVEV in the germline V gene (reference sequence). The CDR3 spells CASRSTGVGEKLFF. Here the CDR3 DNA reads TGTGCCAGCAGATCTACAGGAGTAGGTGAAAAACTGTTTTTT. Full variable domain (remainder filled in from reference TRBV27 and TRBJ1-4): EAQVTQNPRYLITVTGKKLTVTCSQNMNHEYMSWYRQDPGLGLRQIYYSMNVEVTDKGDVPEGYKVSRKEKRNFPLILESPSPNQTSLYFCASRSTGVGEKLFFGSGTQLSVL.

CDR3 in amino acids: CASSTTGTSLNIQYF. Written as DNA, the CDR3 is TGTGCCAGCTCAACAACCGGGACTAGCCTTAACATTCAGTACTTC. The V gene is TRBV18, the J gene TRBJ2-4, with 9 bases identical to TRBD2. J was trimmed by 7 bases and V by 5 bases; bases with no gene match: 9. The CDR3 runs to 15 residues. CDR1 is KGHSH and CDR2 is LQKENI in the germline V gene.

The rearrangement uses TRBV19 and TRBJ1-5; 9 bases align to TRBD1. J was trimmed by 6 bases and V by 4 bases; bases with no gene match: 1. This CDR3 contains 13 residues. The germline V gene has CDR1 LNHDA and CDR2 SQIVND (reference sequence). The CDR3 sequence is CASSTGQGQPQHF. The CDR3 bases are TGTGCCAGTAGTACGGGACAGGGTCAGCCCCAGCATTTT.

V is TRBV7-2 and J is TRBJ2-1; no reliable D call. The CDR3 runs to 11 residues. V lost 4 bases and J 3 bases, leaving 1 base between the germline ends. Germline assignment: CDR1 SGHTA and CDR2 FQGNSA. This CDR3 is CASSYYNEQFF. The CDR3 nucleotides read TGTGCCAGCAGCTACTACAATGAGCAGTTCTTC.

CDR3 in DNA: TGCAGCGTGATGACTAGCGGGAGAATCGGAGATACGCAGTATTTT. Its translation: CSVMTSGRIGDTQYF. The chain has TRBV29-1 and TRBJ2-3, with 12 bases that match TRBD2. This CDR3 has 15 amino acids. The V segment lost 6 bases and the J segment 5 bases; nucleotides outside the gene matches: 9. Germline V gene data show CDR1 as SQVTM and CDR2 as ANQGSEA.

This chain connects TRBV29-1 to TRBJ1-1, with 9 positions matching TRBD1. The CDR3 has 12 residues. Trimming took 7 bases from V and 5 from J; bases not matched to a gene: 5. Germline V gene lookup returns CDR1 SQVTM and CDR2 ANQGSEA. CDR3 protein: CSAVDRGTEAFF. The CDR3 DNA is TGCAGCGCCGTGGACAGGGGAACTGAAGCTTTCTTT.

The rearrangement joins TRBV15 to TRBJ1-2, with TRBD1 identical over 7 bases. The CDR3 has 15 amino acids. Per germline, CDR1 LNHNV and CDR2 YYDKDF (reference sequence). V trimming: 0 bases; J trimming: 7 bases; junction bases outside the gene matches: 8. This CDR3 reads CATSREIQGKGGYTF. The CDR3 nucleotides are TGTGCCACCAGCAGAGAGATACAGGGGAAAGGTGGCTACACCTTC.

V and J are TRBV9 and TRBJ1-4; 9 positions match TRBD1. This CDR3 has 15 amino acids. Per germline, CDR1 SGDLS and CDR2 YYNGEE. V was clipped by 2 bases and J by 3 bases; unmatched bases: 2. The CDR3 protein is CASSVRQGANEKLFF. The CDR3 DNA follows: TGTGCCAGCAGCGTCCGACAGGGGGCTAATGAAAAACTGTTTTTT.

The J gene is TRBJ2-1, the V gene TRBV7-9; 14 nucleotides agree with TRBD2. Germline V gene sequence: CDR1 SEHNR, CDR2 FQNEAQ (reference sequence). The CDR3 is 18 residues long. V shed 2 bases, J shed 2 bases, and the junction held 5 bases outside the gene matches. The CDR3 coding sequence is TGTGCCAGCAGCTTAACCGGGACTAGCGGGAGACCCTACAATGAGCAGTTCTTC. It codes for CASSLTGTSGRPYNEQFF.

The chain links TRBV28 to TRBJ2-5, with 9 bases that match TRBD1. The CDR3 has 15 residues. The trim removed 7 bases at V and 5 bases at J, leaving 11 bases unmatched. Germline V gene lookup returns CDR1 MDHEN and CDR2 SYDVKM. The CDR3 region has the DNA TGTGCCAGCATCCCACTAGACAGGGGGAGGGAGACCCAGTACTTC. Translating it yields CASIPLDRGRETQYF.

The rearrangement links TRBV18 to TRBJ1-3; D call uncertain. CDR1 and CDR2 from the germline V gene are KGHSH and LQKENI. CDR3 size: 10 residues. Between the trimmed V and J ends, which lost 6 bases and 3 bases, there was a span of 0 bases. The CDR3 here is CASSGNTIYF. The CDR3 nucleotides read TGTGCCAGCTCTGGAAACACCATATATTTT.

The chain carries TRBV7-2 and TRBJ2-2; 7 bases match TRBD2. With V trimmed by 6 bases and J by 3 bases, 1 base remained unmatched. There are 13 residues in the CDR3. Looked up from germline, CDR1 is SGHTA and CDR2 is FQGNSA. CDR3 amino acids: CASRLADTGELFF. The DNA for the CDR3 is TGTGCCAGCAGGCTAGCGGACACCGGGGAGCTGTTTTTT.

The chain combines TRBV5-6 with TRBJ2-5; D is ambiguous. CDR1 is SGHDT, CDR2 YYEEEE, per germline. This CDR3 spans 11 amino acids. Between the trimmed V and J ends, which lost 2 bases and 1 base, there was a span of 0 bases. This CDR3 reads CASSFQETQYF. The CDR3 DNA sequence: TGTGCCAGCAGCTTCCAAGAGACCCAGTACTTC. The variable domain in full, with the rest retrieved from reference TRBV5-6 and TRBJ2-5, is DAGVTQSPTHLIKTRGQQVTLRCSPKSGHDTVSWYQQALGQGPQFIFQYYEEEERQRGNFPDRFSGHQFPNYSSELNVNALLLGDSALYLCASSFQETQYFGPGTRLLVL.

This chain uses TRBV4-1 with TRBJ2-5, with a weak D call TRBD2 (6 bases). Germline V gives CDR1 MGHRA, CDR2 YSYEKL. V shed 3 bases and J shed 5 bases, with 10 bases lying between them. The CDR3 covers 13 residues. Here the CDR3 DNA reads TGCGCCAGCAGCCAGGCTAGCGCCGAGACCCAGTACTTC. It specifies CASSQASAETQYF.

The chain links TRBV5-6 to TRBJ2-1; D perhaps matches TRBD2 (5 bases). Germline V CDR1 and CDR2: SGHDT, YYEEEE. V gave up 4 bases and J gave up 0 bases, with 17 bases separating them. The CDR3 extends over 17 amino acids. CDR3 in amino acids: CASSRRKHSHSYNEQFF. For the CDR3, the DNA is TGTGCCAGCAGCCGGAGGAAGCACTCCCACTCCTACAATGAGCAGTTCTTC.

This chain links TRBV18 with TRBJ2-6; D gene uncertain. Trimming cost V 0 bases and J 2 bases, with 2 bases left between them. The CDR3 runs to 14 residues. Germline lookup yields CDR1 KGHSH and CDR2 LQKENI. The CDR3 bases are TGTGCCAGCTCACCACCTACTGGGGCCAACGTCCTGACTTTC. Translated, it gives CASSPPTGANVLTF.